Below, 13 T cell receptor beta chains from the same sample are listed, as sequenced in a study of blood T cell repertoires in COVID-19 (dated by TCRdb to 2020 to 2021). The library was built by means of the immunoSEQ multiplex PCR assay. The source is immuneACCESS, and TCRdb retained only in-frame sequences with V and J called. Part of the clones is not carried over; for the studies checked, unresolved V genes explain less than half of this, and the remainder is unexplained. The sample profile shows a few hundred thousand clones; more than 85% of them were found once. The ten largest clones add up to about 2.9% of the sample. Sequenced input: peripheral blood. The receptors derive from a human donor in a cohort sampled during active COVID-19.

This clone appeared a single time. V usage is TRBV7-9 and J usage is TRBJ2-5, with D unclear. Trimming pared 1 base from V and 7 bases from J, leaving 10 bases between. This CDR3 is built from 13 residues. Germline V gene sequence: CDR1 SEHNR, CDR2 FQNEAQ (reference sequence). The CDR3 bases are TGTGCCAGCAGCTTAGAACCCCTCGGGACCCAGTACTTC. Translation: CASSLEPLGTQYF.

This chain connects TRBV11-2 to TRBJ2-2, with a possible D match to TRBD2 (6 bases). In germline, CDR1 is SGHAT, CDR2 FQNNGV. The CDR3 contains 16 residues. Trimming left V 5 bases short and J 4 bases short, with 17 bases between. CDR3 region: CASSPTSPPSTGELFF. CDR3 sequence (DNA): TGTGCCAGCAGCCCCACTAGCCCCCCAAGCACCGGGGAGCTGTTTTTT.

The CDR3 region is CASSQDSSSYEQYF. The DNA of the CDR3 is TGTGCCAGCAGCCAAGATTCCAGCTCCTACGAGCAGTACTTC. The chain uses TRBV4-2 and TRBJ2-7, with D uncertain. V gave up 0 bases and J gave up 0 bases, with 6 bases separating them. The germline V gene encodes CDR1 LGHNA and CDR2 YNFKEQ. The CDR3 covers 14 residues.

The J gene is TRBJ2-1, the V gene TRBV5-1; TRBD1 aligns across 9 bases. The CDR3 has 14 residues. J lost 6 bases, V lost 4 bases, and 5 bases had no gene match. From germline, CDR1 is SGHRS and CDR2 YFSETQ. As DNA, the CDR3 is TGCGCCAGCAGCCGGGACAGGGACGTCAATGAGCAGTTCTTC. It is translated as CASSRDRDVNEQFF. Variable domain in full (rest from reference TRBV5-1 and TRBJ2-1): KAGVTQTPRYLIKTRGQQVTLSCSPISGHRSVSWYQQTPGQGLQFLFEYFSETQRNKGNFPGRFSGRQFSNSRSEMNVSTLELGDSALYLCASSRDRDVNEQFFGPGTRLTVL.

The chain couples TRBV5-1 to TRBJ2-2, with 7 bases lining up with TRBD2. Germline V gene lookup returns CDR1 SGHRS and CDR2 YFSETQ. This CDR3 spans 15 amino acids. Unmatched junction bases numbered 5, after V lost 4 bases and J lost 2 bases. In DNA, the CDR3 is TGCGCCAGCAGCCCGGGAGGAGGAAACACCGGGGAGCTGTTTTTT. It specifies CASSPGGGNTGELFF.

The gene calls are TRBV27 and TRBJ1-5; the D gene is possibly TRBD1 (5 bases). CDR1 is MNHEY, CDR2 SMNVEV, per germline (reference sequence). This CDR3 has 14 residues. V was cut by 2 bases and J by 7 bases, with 12 bases left in between. The CDR3 protein is CASSLDPYRQPQHF. CDR3 DNA: TGTGCCAGCAGTTTAGATCCCTACAGGCAGCCCCAGCATTTT.

The chain is built from TRBV2 and TRBJ1-5, with D unresolved. The CDR3 extends over 15 amino acids. Germline CDR1 reads SNHLY; CDR2 reads FYNNEI. V lost 1 base and J lost 6, with 13 bases in between. CDR3 in amino acids: CASSEGPAEGQPQHF. DNA of the CDR3: TGTGCCAGCAGTGAAGGTCCCGCGGAGGGTCAGCCCCAGCATTTT.

The rearrangement uses TRBV2 and TRBJ2-7; D not certain. The CDR3 sequence is 12 residues long. V was trimmed by 6 bases and J by 0 bases, leaving 6 bases between them. Germline V lookup: CDR1 SNHLY, CDR2 FYNNEI. CDR3 protein: CASRENSYEQYF. In DNA, the CDR3 is TGTGCCAGCAGGGAGAACTCCTACGAGCAGTACTTC.

This chain links TRBV28 with TRBJ1-5; perhaps TRBD1 as D (5 bases). The germline CDR1 and CDR2 sequences are MDHEN and SYDVKM. The CDR3 runs 15 residues. V gave up 0 bases and J gave up 1 base, with 7 bases separating them. The CDR3 spells CASSLWGGSNQPQHF. CDR3 bases: TGTGCCAGCAGTTTATGGGGGGGAAGCAATCAGCCCCAGCATTTT.

The chain is built from TRBV30 and TRBJ2-3, with 10 positions matching TRBD1. The V gene's germline CDR1 is GTSNPN and CDR2 SVGIG (reference sequence). The CDR3 totals 14 residues. The trim removed 3 bases at V and 3 bases at J, leaving 3 bases unmatched. CDR3 region: CAWSGQGVTDTQYF. In DNA form, the CDR3 reads TGTGCCTGGAGCGGACAGGGGGTTACAGATACGCAGTATTTT.

The J gene is TRBJ1-2, the V gene TRBV30; TRBD1 matches at 8 bases. The germline CDR1 and CDR2 sequences are GTSNPN and SVGIG (reference sequence). J gave up 7 bases and V 2 bases, and 3 bases lay outside the gene matches. The CDR3 has 12 residues. The DNA for the CDR3 is TGTGCCTGGAGTACACAGGGGGTTGGCTACACCTTC. This sequence encodes CAWSTQGVGYTF.

This sequence joins TRBV28 and TRBJ1-6; weak D call: TRBD1 (5 bases). CDR1 MDHEN and CDR2 SYDVKM come from the germline V gene. The germline V and J ends were trimmed by 6 bases and 9 bases, with 18 bases remaining between them. The CDR3 sequence is 15 residues long. The CDR3 nucleotides read TGTGCCAGCAGCCCGGGGGAGGTGGGCGGTTCACCCCTCCACTTT. It translates to CASSPGEVGGSPLHF.

The chain couples TRBV7-2 to TRBJ2-2; a possible D gene is TRBD2 (6 bases). CDR1 and CDR2 (germline): SGHTA, FQGNSA. CDR3 length equals 14 residues. V gave up 1 base and J gave up 3 bases, with 6 bases separating them. This CDR3 is CASSLGGDTGELFF. In nucleotides, the CDR3 is TGTGCCAGCAGCTTAGGGGGGGACACCGGGGAGCTGTTTTTT. Based on the CDR3 plus reference TRBV7-2 and TRBJ2-2, the full variable domain is GAGVSQSPSNKVTEKGKDVELRCDPISGHTALYWYRQSLGQGLEFLIYFQGNSAPDKSGLPSDRFSAERTGGSVSTLTIQRTQQEDSAVYLCASSLGGDTGELFFGEGSRLTVL.